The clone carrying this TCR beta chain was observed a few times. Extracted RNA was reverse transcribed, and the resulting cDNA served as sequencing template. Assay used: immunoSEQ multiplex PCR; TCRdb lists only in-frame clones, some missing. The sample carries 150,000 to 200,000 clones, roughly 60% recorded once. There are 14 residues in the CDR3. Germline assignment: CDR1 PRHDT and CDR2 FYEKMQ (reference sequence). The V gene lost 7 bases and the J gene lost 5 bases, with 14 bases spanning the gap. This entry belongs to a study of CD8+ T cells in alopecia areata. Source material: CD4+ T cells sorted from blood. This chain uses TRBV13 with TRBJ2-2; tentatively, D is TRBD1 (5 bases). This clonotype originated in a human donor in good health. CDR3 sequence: CASTDSRRTGELFF. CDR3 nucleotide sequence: TGTGCCAGCACCGACAGTCGGCGGACCGGGGAGCTGTTTTTT.